A selection of T cell receptor beta chains follows, all from one sample in a study of cytomegalovirus exposure and HLA in healthy donors. The table came from immunoSEQ multiplex PCR; TCRdb's copy has only in-frame clones and leaves some out. Of about 130,000 clones in the sample, around 94% are singletons; the top ten hold 1% to 1.5%. Sequenced sample: PBMCs. The receptors come from a woman under 30 in good health and CMV-seronegative. Both conserved end residues are part of each CDR3. Each record gives: J gene, CDR3 length, clone size, V gene, D gene, CDR3 DNA, CDR3 protein. A D gene is named only where the DNA matches it firmly. Clone size is given for some rows only: seen once, a few or many times, or a class if the clone is expanded.

J: TRBJ2-7
length: 13
size: -
V: TRBV11-2
D: -
DNA: TGTGCCAGCAGCTTACTTCCCTCCTACGAGCAGTACTTC
CDR3: CASSLLPSYEQYF

J: TRBJ1-1
length: 15
size: -
V: TRBV6-1
D: -
DNA: TGTGCCAGCAGTGAGGCGACAGCCCAGAACACTGAAGCTTTCTTT
CDR3: CASSEATAQNTEAFF

J: TRBJ1-5
length: 15
size: -
V: TRBV5-5
D: -
DNA: TGTGCCAGCAGCTTGTGGGTGGAGGGAGGACAGCCCCAGCATTTT
CDR3: CASSLWVEGGQPQHF

J: TRBJ2-4
length: 17
size: -
V: TRBV30
D: TRBD2
DNA: TGTGCCTGGAGTGTCGCTGTAGCGGGGGGGCCGGGAAACATTCAGTACTTC
CDR3: CAWSVAVAGGPGNIQYF

J: TRBJ1-5
length: 12
size: -
V: TRBV18
D: -
DNA: TGTGCCAGCTCACCAACGGGTCAGCCCCAGCATTTT
CDR3: CASSPTGQPQHF

J: TRBJ1-4
length: 13
size: -
V: TRBV11-2
D: -
DNA: TGTGCCAGCAGCTTAGGGGCCGCTGAAAAACTGTTTTTT
CDR3: CASSLGAAEKLFF

J: TRBJ1-2
length: 12
size: -
V: TRBV28
D: -
DNA: TGTGCCAGCAGTTTTTGGGGGGATGGCTACACCTTC
CDR3: CASSFWGDGYTF

J: TRBJ1-2
length: 14
size: -
V: TRBV19
D: -
DNA: TGTGCCAGTAGTATAGACCTATACAGTAATGGCTACACCTTC
CDR3: CASSIDLYSNGYTF

J: TRBJ2-4
length: 13
size: -
V: TRBV11-2
D: -
DNA: TGTGCCAGCAGCTACGGGGAGCAAAACATTCAGTACTTC
CDR3: CASSYGEQNIQYF

J: TRBJ1-4
length: 15
size: -
V: TRBV4-1
D: -
DNA: TGCGCCAGCAGCCAGATTTTTGGTAGTGATGGAAAACTGTTTTTT
CDR3: CASSQIFGSDGKLFF

J: TRBJ2-7
length: 16
size: -
V: TRBV18
D: TRBD1
DNA: TGTGCCAGCTCACCATTAACAGGACAGGGGGCTTCTGAGCAGTACTTC
CDR3: CASSPLTGQGASEQYF

J: TRBJ1-2
length: 13
size: -
V: TRBV28
D: -
DNA: TGTGCCAGCACCCCCGGGCAGGGCTATGGCTACACCTTC
CDR3: CASTPGQGYGYTF

J: TRBJ1-2
length: 11
size: -
V: TRBV6-1
D: -
DNA: TGTGCCACCCATGGCCGCGGTGGCTACACCTTC
CDR3: CATHGRGGYTF

J: TRBJ2-3
length: 16
size: once
V: TRBV6-4
D: -
DNA: TGTGCCAGCAGTGAGGCGGGGGCCCTCGGCACAGATACGCAGTATTTT
CDR3: CASSEAGALGTDTQYF

J: TRBJ2-7
length: 9
size: -
V: TRBV20-1
D: -
DNA: TGCAGTGCTAGCGACGAGCAGTACTTC
CDR3: CSASDEQYF

J: TRBJ2-5
length: 13
size: once
V: TRBV9
D: -
DNA: TGTGCCAGCAGCGAGGGGTTAGAAGAGACCCAGTACTTC
CDR3: CASSEGLEETQYF

J: TRBJ2-4
length: 13
size: -
V: TRBV29-1
D: -
DNA: TGCAGCGTTGTGCACCGCGGGAACGACATTCAGTACTTC
CDR3: CSVVHRGNDIQYF

J: TRBJ1-1
length: 18
size: -
V: TRBV27
D: TRBD1
DNA: TGTGCCAGCAGTTTAAAATTTTTCCGGACAGGGAGAAGCACTGAAGCTTTCTTT
CDR3: CASSLKFFRTGRSTEAFF

J: TRBJ1-1
length: 15
size: -
V: TRBV9
D: -
DNA: TGTGCCAGCAGCGTAGGTTCAGGGCCGAACACTGAAGCTTTCTTT
CDR3: CASSVGSGPNTEAFF

J: TRBJ1-2
length: 13
size: -
V: TRBV30
D: TRBD1
DNA: TGTGCCTGGGGCCCCAGGGGGTGGAATGGCTACACCTTC
CDR3: CAWGPRGWNGYTF